Each of the 26 T cell receptor beta chains below was sequenced from the same sample in a study of response to subunit inactivated influenza vaccine. One entry per CDR3 protein, called by TCRdb with MiXCR from the RT-PCR reads. The sample records roughly 570,000 distinct CDR3 sequences, 10% to 15% being singletons. This specimen was PBMCs from blood, taken 40 to 50 days after vaccination. These receptors all stem from a man aged 50-60 years who received an inactivated influenza vaccine.

On this clonotype: The junction departs from the called germline gene at one end, perhaps through a read error. The V gene is TRBV14, the J gene TRBJ2-7; weak D call: TRBD1 (5 bases). Germline V gene data show CDR1 as SGHDN and CDR2 as FVKESK. CDR3 size: 13 residues. CDR3 protein: CASSPLGGKAGNF. In DNA form, the CDR3 reads TGTGCCAGCAGCCCCCTCGGTGGTAAAGCAGGGAACTTC.

The V gene is TRBV5-1, the J gene TRBJ1-1; the match to TRBD1 covers 10 bases. The junction had 7 bases not matched to a gene; V was cut back by 4 bases and J by 1 base. This CDR3 is built from 16 residues. The germline V gene encodes CDR1 SGHRS and CDR2 YFSETQ. The CDR3 DNA sequence: TGCGCCAGCAGCCCGGACAGGGGGGGGAGGAACACTGAAGCTTTCTTT. This encodes CASSPDRGGRNTEAFF.

The sample holds a few counts of this clonotype. This rearrangement joins TRBV7-2 to TRBJ2-5; 14 bases align to TRBD2. CDR1 and CDR2 from the germline V gene are SGHTA and FQGNSA. This CDR3 spans 15 amino acids. V lost 5 bases to trimming and J lost 6 bases; unmatched junction nucleotides: 5. The CDR3 is CASSGTSGSRQTQYF. DNA of the CDR3: TGTGCCAGCAGCGGGACTAGCGGGAGTCGGCAGACCCAGTACTTC. The full variable domain, with the rest looked up from reference TRBV7-2 and TRBJ2-5, is GAGVSQSPSNKVTEKGKDVELRCDPISGHTALYWYRQSLGQGLEFLIYFQGNSAPDKSGLPSDRFSAERTGGSVSTLTIQRTQQEDSAVYLCASSGTSGSRQTQYFGPGTRLLVL.

The V call is TRBV7-2, the J call TRBJ1-2, with TRBD1 matching over 7 bases. The CDR3 spans 16 residues. CDR1 SGHTA and CDR2 FQGNSA come from the germline V gene. Trimming at V came to 0 bases and at J to 4 bases, leaving 8 bases not matched to a gene. This chain's CDR3 is CASSLAYRQGSYGYTF. CDR3 coding DNA: TGTGCCAGCAGCTTAGCGTACCGACAGGGTAGCTATGGCTACACCTTC.

The chain uses TRBV20-1 and TRBJ1-1; 10 bases are a match to TRBD1. The CDR3 loop spans 14 amino acids. CDR1 and CDR2 (germline): DFQATT, SNEGSKA (reference sequence). J gave up 2 bases and V 6 bases, and 6 bases lay outside the gene matches. The CDR3 loop is CSAGDRGFNTEAFF. CDR3 in DNA: TGCAGTGCGGGGGACAGGGGTTTTAACACTGAAGCTTTCTTT.

This clonotype was recorded at least ten times. V and J are TRBV25-1 and TRBJ2-1, with TRBD2 identical over 9 bases. J was trimmed by 7 bases and V by 5 bases; bases with no gene match: 6. This CDR3 is built from 14 residues. Germline-derived CDR1 and CDR2 are MGHDK and SYGVNS. The CDR3 DNA reads TGTGCCAGCAGTTTCGGCGGGAGGGGAAATGAGCAGTTCTTC. It is translated as CASSFGGRGNEQFF.

This clonotype was observed a handful of times. The V call is TRBV12-3 or TRBV12-4, the J call TRBJ1-2; D possibly corresponds to TRBD1 (5 bases). CDR3 length equals 13 residues. Deletions cut 6 bases from V and 5 bases from J, with 13 bases between. CDR3 nucleotide sequence: TGTGCCAGCAGGGGTGACAGCTTTTATGGCTACACCTTC. Its protein product is CASRGDSFYGYTF.

CDR3: CSARGSGTRGNIQYF. The DNA for the CDR3 is TGCAGTGCTAGGGGTTCCGGGACTAGGGGGAACATTCAGTACTTC. This rearrangement joins TRBV20-1 to TRBJ2-4; 8 nucleotides match TRBD2. The CDR3 extends over 15 amino acids. With 3 bases clipped from V and 7 bases from J, the junction kept 11 bases outside the gene matches. Germline loops: CDR1 DFQATT, CDR2 SNEGSKA (reference sequence).

Written as DNA, the CDR3 is TGTGCCAGCAGACTCCGAGCGGGAGTTAGCTCCTACAATGAGCAGTTCTTC. Residues: CASRLRAGVSSYNEQFF. V and J are TRBV6-2 or TRBV6-3 and TRBJ2-1, with 8 nucleotides matching TRBD2. Germline loops: CDR1 MNHEY, CDR2 SVGEGT. CDR3 length: 17 residues. With V trimmed by 6 bases and J by 0 bases, 10 bases remained unmatched.

The CDR3 nucleotides read TGTGCCAGCAGTTTACAGGGGAGTCAAGAGACCCAGTACTTC. Translation gives CASSLQGSQETQYF. The genes are TRBV7-2 and TRBJ2-5; 7 nucleotides match TRBD1. The CDR3 totals 14 residues. Germline CDR1 is SGHTA and CDR2 is FQGNSA. After removal of 6 bases from V and 2 bases from J, the junction contained 6 bases not matched to a gene. Full variable domain (missing parts from reference TRBV7-2 and TRBJ2-5): GAGVSQSPSNKVTEKGKDVELRCDPISGHTALYWYRQSLGQGLEFLIYFQGNSAPDKSGLPSDRFSAERTGGSVSTLTIQRTQQEDSAVYLCASSLQGSQETQYFGPGTRLLVL.

About this clonotype itself: At one end the junction does not follow the germline gene, possibly because of a read error. J is TRBJ2-5 and V is TRBV7-2, with D possibly being TRBD1 (6 bases). CDR1 SGHTA and CDR2 FQGNSA come from the germline V gene. The CDR3 covers 14 residues. In DNA, the CDR3 is TGTGCCAGCACCTTAACAGGGCAATTAGAGACCCAGTACTTC. This translates into CASTLTGQLETQYF.

This clonotype was detected only a few times. The rearrangement joins TRBV20-1 to TRBJ2-1, with unresolved D. Germline CDR1 DFQATT, CDR2 SNEGSKA (reference sequence). The V end was cut by 4 bases, the J end by 5 bases, with 12 bases between. This CDR3 is built from 13 residues. CDR3 in amino acids: CSATRTSHNEQFF. CDR3 sequence (DNA): TGCAGTGCTACAAGGACCAGTCACAATGAGCAGTTCTTC.

Ten or more counts support this clonotype. The genes are TRBV28 and TRBJ2-7; 13 bases line up with TRBD2. J lost 2 bases, V lost 4 bases, and 2 bases had no gene match. CDR1 and CDR2 (germline): MDHEN, SYDVKM. The CDR3 is 15 amino acids. The CDR3 coding sequence is TGTGCCAGCAGTTCAACTAGCGGGGGGGCCTACGAGCAGTACTTC. Translated, it gives CASSSTSGGAYEQYF.

In its sample, this clonotype was seen many times. V gene TRBV29-1 combines with J gene TRBJ2-7, with a possible D match to TRBD2 (6 bases). The V gene lost 4 bases and the J gene lost 6 bases, with 13 bases spanning the gap. The length of the CDR3 is 12 residues. Germline-derived CDR1 and CDR2 are SQVTM and ANQGSEA. The CDR3 here is CSVGGNLGEQYF. As DNA, the CDR3 is TGCAGCGTTGGCGGGAATCTGGGCGAGCAGTACTTC.

V and J are TRBV11-2 and TRBJ2-7; possible D gene TRBD2, 6 bases. Trimming pared 3 bases from V and 6 bases from J, leaving 15 bases between. The V gene's germline CDR1 is SGHAT and CDR2 FQNNGV. There are 14 residues in the CDR3. Here the CDR3 reads CASSFYGGLGEQYF. CDR3 bases: TGTGCCAGCAGCTTTTACGGGGGTTTGGGCGAGCAGTACTTC.

The V and J genes are TRBV10-3 and TRBJ2-7; 10 nucleotides line up with TRBD2. CDR1 and CDR2 from the germline V gene are ENHRY and SYGVKD. V dropped 11 bases and J dropped 6; count of bases not matched to a gene: 13. The CDR3 is 14 amino acids. CDR3 nucleotide sequence: TGTGCCGCCGGAGGGGCTAGCGGGAGTCTCGAGCAGTACTTC. Translation gives CAAGGASGSLEQYF.

In this sample, this clonotype turned up many times. The CDR3 loop reads CASSSRTGNTEAFF. CDR3 coding DNA: TGTGCCAGCAGTTCCCGGACAGGGAACACTGAAGCTTTCTTT. The V and J genes are TRBV12-3 or TRBV12-4 and TRBJ1-1; 7 nucleotides agree with TRBD1. The V segment lost 4 bases and the J segment 1 base; nucleotides outside the gene matches: 3. There are 14 residues in the CDR3.

In its sample, this clonotype was seen a few times. The chain joins TRBV21-1 to TRBJ1-5; TRBD1, the table's D call, was not compared with the DNA. TRBV21-1 is reported as a pseudogene. This CDR3 region has 15 residues. CDR3 nucleotides: TGTGCCAGCAGCAAAGTCTACAGGGCGAGTCAGCCCCAGCATTTT. Translated, it gives CASSKVYRASQPQHF.

This rearrangement joins TRBV7-9 to TRBJ2-3; 8 positions agree with TRBD2. Trimming removed 4 bases from V and 0 bases from J; junction bases left unmatched: 9. Germline V CDR1 and CDR2: SEHNR, FQNEAQ (reference sequence). The CDR3 is 17 residues long. The DNA of the CDR3 is TGTGCCAGCAGCTCAAGGGAGGGGACTAGAAGCACAGATACGCAGTATTTT. Amino acids: CASSSREGTRSTDTQYF. Drawing the rest from reference TRBV7-9 and TRBJ2-3, the complete variable domain is DTGVSQNPRHKITKRGQNVTFRCDPISEHNRLYWYRQTLGQGPEFLTYFQNEAQLEKSRLLSDRFSAERPKGSFSTLEIQRTEQGDSAMYLCASSSREGTRSTDTQYFGPGTRLTVL.

This rearrangement joins TRBV7-9 to TRBJ2-7; D uncertain. Trimming cost V 2 bases and J 0 bases, with 11 bases left between them. Germline V gives CDR1 SEHNR, CDR2 FQNEAQ (reference sequence). The CDR3 spans 15 residues. The CDR3 here is CASSLWMNGSYEQYF. The CDR3 nucleotides read TGTGCCAGCAGCTTATGGATGAATGGCTCCTACGAGCAGTACTTC.

In its sample, this clonotype was seen a few times. V gene TRBV9 combines with J gene TRBJ2-1, with 9 bases identical to TRBD2. Trimming took 4 bases from V and 8 from J; bases not matched to a gene: 10. Germline CDR1 and CDR2: SGDLS and YYNGEE. The CDR3 is 15 residues long. Here the CDR3 DNA reads TGTGCCAGCAGCCCGTCGGCGGGGGGGCTCTATGAGCAGTTCTTC. It is translated as CASSPSAGGLYEQFF.

The CDR3 spells CASSKIYSPDQETQYF. CDR3 DNA: TGTGCCAGCAGCAAAATCTACTCCCCGGACCAAGAGACCCAGTACTTC. This chain uses TRBV7-2 with TRBJ2-5; D gene unclear. The V and J ends lost 5 bases and 0 bases respectively, with 16 bases between them. Germline values: CDR1 SGHTA, CDR2 FQGNSA. The CDR3 is 16 residues long.

This clonotype was picked up many times. V is TRBV20-1 and J is TRBJ2-7; D perhaps matches TRBD2 (5 bases). The ends were cut back, 6 bases at V and 5 bases at J, with 5 bases in the middle. Germline CDR1 reads DFQATT; CDR2 reads SNEGSKA (reference sequence). This CDR3 is built from 9 residues. CDR3 nucleotide sequence: TGCAGTGCGGGAGACGAGCAGTACTTC. The encoded protein is CSAGDEQYF.

The chain carries TRBV5-1 and TRBJ2-5; D gene ambiguous. The CDR3 sequence is 13 residues long. Germline V CDR1 and CDR2: SGHRS, YFSETQ. Between the trimmed V and J ends, which lost 7 bases and 5 bases, there was a span of 15 bases. CDR3 residues: CASSEGIGETQYF. The CDR3 coding sequence is TGCGCCAGCTCCGAAGGGATTGGGGAGACCCAGTACTTC.

The V call is TRBV28, the J call TRBJ2-5, with TRBD1 identical over 10 bases. V shed 4 bases and J 5 bases; nucleotides not matched to a gene: 7. CDR3 length: 15 residues. Germline CDR1 and CDR2: MDHEN and SYDVKM. CDR3 nucleotide sequence: TGTGCCAGCAGTTCTGGGACAGGGGTCAGGGAGACCCAGTACTTC. Amino acid sequence: CASSSGTGVRETQYF.

Comment on this clonotype: Just one base apart from a much larger clone, this may be a read error. The CDR3 carries no conserved terminal phenylalanine or tryptophan, so it likely arises from a read error. The gene calls are TRBV7-2 and TRBJ2-5; the D gene could be TRBD1 or TRBD2 (6 bases each). V lost 1 base to trimming and J lost 1 base, with 10 bases between them. CDR1 SGHTA and CDR2 FQGNSA come from the germline V gene. The CDR3 covers 15 residues. The CDR3 coding sequence is TGTGCCAGCAGCTTAGGTGGGGGGCCCCAAGAGACCCAGTACGTC. Its protein is CASSLGGGPQETQYV.